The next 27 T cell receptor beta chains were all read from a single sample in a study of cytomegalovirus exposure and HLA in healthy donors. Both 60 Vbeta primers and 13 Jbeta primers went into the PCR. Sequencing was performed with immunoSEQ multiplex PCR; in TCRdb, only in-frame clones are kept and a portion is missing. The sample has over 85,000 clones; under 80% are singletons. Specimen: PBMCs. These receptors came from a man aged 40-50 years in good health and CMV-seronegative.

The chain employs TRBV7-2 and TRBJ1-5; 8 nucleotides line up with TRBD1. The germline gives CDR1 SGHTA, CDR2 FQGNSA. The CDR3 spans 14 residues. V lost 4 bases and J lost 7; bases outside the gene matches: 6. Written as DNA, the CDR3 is TGTGCCAGCAGCTCAATCCGACAGGGGCAGCCCCAGCATTTT. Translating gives CASSSIRQGQPQHF.

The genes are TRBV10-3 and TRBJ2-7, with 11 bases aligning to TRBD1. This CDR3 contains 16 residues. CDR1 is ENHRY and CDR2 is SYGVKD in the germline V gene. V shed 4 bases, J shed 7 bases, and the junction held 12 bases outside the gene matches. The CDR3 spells CAISGSPGTGGVEQYF. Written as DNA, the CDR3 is TGTGCCATCAGTGGAAGTCCCGGGACAGGGGGGGTGGAGCAGTACTTC.

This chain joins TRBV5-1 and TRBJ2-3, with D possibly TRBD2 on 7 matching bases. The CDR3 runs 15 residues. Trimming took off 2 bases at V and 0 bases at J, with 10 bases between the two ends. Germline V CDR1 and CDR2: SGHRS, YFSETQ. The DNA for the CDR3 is TGCGCCAGCAGCTTCGGGGGGCTTAGCACAGATACGCAGTATTTT. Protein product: CASSFGGLSTDTQYF.

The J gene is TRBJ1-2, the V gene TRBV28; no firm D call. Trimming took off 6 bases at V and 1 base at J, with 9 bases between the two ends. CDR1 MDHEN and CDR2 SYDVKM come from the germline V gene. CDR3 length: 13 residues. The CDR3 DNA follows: TGTGCCAGCAGCCCCCCGGTTAACTATGGCTACACCTTC. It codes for CASSPPVNYGYTF.

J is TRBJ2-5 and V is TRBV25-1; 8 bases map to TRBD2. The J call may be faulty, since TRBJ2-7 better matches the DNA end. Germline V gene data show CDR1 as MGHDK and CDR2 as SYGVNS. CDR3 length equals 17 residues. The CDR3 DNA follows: TGTGCCAGCAGTGGCTCCGCTAGAAGCGGGGGCCGGTACGAGCAGTACTTC. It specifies CASSGSARSGGRYEQYF.

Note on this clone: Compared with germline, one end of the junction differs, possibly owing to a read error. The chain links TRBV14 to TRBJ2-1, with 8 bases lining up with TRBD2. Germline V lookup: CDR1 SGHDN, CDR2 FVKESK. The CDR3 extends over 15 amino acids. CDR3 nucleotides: TGTGCCAGCAGCCAATTTCTAGCGGGCTACAATGGGCAGTTCTTC. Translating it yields CASSQFLAGYNGQFF.

The DNA of the CDR3 is TGTGCCAGCATTCTAGACAGGGATAATGAAAAACTGTTTTTT. It specifies CASILDRDNEKLFF. The chain couples TRBV6-1 to TRBJ1-4; 7 positions match TRBD1. In germline, CDR1 is MNHNS, CDR2 SASEGT. The V gene end was trimmed by 7 bases and the J gene end by 4 bases; junction bases not matched to a gene: 6. The CDR3 is 14 residues long.

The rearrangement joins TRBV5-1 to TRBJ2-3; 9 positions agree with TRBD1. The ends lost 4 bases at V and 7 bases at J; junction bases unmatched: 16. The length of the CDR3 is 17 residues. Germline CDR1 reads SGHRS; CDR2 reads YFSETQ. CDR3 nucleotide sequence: TGCGCCAGCAGCCTTGAACCCGGTGGGACAGGGCTTTATACGCAGTATTTT. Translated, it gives CASSLEPGGTGLYTQYF.

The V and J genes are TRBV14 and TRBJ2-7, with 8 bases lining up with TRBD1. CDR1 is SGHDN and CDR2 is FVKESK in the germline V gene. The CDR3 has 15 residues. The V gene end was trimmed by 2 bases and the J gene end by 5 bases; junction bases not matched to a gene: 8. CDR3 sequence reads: CASSQKYRGEDEQYF. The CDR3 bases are TGTGCCAGCAGCCAAAAATACAGGGGGGAAGACGAGCAGTACTTC.

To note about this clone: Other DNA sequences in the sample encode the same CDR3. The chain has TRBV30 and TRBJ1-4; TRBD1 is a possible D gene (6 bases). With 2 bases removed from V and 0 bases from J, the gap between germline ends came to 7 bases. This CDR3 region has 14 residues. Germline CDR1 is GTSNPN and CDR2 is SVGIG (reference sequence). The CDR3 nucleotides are TGTGCCTGGAGTAGGACAGCAACTAATGAAAAACTGTTTTTT. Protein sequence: CAWSRTATNEKLFF.

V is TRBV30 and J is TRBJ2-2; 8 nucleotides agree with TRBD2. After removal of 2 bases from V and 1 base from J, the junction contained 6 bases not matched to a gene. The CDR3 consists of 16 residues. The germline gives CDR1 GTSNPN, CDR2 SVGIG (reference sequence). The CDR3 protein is CAWSLLAGGNTGELFF. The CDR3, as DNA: TGTGCCTGGAGTCTCTTGGCGGGGGGGAACACCGGGGAGCTGTTTTTT. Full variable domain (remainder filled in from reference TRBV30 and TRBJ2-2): SQTIHQWPATLVQPVGSPLSLECTVEGTSNPNLYWYRQAAGRGLQLLFYSVGIGQISSEVPQNLSASRPQDRQFILSSKKLLLSDSGFYLCAWSLLAGGNTGELFFGEGSRLTVL.

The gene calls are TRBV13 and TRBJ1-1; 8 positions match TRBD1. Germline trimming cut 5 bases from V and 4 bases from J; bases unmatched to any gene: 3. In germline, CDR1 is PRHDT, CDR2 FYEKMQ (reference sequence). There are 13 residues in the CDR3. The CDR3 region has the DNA TGTGCCAGCAGCACCGACAGGGGCACTGAAGCTTTCTTT. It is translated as CASSTDRGTEAFF. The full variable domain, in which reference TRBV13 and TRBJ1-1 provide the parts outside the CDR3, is AAGVIQSPRHLIKEKRETATLKCYPIPRHDTVYWYQQGPGQDPQFLISFYEKMQSDKGSIPDRFSAQQFSDYHSELNMSSLELGDSALYFCASSTDRGTEAFFGQGTRLTVV.

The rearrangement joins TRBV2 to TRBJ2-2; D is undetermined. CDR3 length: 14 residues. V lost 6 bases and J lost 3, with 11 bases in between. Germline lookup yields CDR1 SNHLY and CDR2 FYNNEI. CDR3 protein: CASRVVVDTGELFF. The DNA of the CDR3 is TGTGCCAGCAGAGTCGTAGTGGACACCGGGGAGCTGTTTTTT.

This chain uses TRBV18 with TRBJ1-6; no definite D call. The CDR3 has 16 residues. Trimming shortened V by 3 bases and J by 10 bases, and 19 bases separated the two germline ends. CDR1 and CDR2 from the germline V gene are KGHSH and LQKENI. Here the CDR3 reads CASSPSLQSSGSPLHF. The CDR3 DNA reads TGTGCCAGCTCACCCTCGCTGCAGTCTAGCGGGTCACCCCTCCACTTT.

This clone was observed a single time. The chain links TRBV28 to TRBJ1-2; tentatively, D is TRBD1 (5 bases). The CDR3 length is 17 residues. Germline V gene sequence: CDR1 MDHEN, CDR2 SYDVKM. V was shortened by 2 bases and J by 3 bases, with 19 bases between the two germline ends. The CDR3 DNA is TGTGCCAGCAGTTTAAGCGCAGGGATTGTGATTGACTATGGCTACACCTTC. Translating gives CASSLSAGIVIDYGYTF.

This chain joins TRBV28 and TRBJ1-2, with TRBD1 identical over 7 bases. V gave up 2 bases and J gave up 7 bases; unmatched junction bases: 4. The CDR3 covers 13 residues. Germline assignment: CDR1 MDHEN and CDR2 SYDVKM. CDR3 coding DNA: TGTGCCAGCAGTTTAAGGGGGCTGGCTGGCTACACCTTC. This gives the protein CASSLRGLAGYTF.

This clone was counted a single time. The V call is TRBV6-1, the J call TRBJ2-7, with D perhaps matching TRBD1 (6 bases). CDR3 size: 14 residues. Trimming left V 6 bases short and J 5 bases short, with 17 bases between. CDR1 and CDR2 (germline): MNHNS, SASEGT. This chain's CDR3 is CASSAVQGRDEQYF. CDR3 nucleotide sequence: TGTGCCAGCAGCGCCGTTCAGGGGCGAGACGAGCAGTACTTC.

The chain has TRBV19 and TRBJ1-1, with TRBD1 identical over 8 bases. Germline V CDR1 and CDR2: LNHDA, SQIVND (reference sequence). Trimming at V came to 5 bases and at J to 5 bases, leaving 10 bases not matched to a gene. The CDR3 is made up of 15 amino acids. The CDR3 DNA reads TGTGCCAGTAGTCAGGACAGGGCACTCGGGACTGAAGCTTTCTTT. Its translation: CASSQDRALGTEAFF.

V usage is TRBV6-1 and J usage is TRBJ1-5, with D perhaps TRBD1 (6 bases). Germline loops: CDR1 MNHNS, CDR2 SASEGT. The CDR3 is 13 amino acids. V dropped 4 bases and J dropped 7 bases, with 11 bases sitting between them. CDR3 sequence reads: CASSGDMAQPQHF. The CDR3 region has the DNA TGTGCCAGCAGTGGGGACATGGCCCAGCCCCAGCATTTT.

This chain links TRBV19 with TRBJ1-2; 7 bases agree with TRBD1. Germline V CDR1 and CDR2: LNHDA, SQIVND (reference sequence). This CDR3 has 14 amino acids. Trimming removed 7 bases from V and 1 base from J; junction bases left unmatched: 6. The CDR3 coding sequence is TGTGCCAGTACTCCCGGGACAGTTAACTATGGCTACACCTTC. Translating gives CASTPGTVNYGYTF. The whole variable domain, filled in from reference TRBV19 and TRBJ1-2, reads DGGITQSPKYLFRKEGQNVTLSCEQNLNHDAMYWYRQDPGQGLRLIYYSQIVNDFQKGDIAEGYSVSREKKESFPLTVTSAQKNPTAFYLCASTPGTVNYGYTFGSGTRLTVV.

The CDR3 loop is CATTWGLAAYNEQFF. The CDR3 nucleotides read TGTGCCACCACATGGGGACTAGCGGCCTACAATGAGCAGTTCTTC. The chain uses TRBV15 and TRBJ2-1; 11 bases map to TRBD2. The CDR3 has 15 residues. With V trimmed by 7 bases and J by 2 bases, 4 bases remained unmatched. Germline V gene sequence: CDR1 LNHNV, CDR2 YYDKDF (reference sequence).

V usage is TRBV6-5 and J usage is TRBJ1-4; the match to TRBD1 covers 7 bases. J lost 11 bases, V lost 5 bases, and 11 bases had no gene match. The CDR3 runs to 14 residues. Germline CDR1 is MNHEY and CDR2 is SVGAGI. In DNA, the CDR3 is TGTGCCAGCAGTAAACAGGGGTCCCCTGAGAAACTGTTTTTT. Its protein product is CASSKQGSPEKLFF.

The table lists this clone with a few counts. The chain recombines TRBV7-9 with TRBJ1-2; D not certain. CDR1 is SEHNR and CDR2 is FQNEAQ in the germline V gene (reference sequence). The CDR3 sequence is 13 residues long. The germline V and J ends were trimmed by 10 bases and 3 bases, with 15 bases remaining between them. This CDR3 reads CATLRLGDYGYTF. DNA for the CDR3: TGTGCCACCCTCCGGTTGGGCGACTATGGCTACACCTTC.

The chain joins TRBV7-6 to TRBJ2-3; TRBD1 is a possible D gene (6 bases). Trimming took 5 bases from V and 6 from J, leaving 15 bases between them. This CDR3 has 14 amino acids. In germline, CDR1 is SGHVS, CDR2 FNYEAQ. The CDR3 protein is CASSQGKELDTQYF. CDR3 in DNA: TGTGCCAGCAGCCAGGGGAAGGAGTTGGATACGCAGTATTTT.

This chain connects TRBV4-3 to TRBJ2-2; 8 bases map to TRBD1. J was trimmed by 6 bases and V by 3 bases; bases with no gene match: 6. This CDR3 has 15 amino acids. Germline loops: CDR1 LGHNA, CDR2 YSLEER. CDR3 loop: CASSHQTGVAGELFF. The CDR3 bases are TGCGCCAGCAGCCACCAGACAGGGGTGGCCGGGGAGCTGTTTTTT.

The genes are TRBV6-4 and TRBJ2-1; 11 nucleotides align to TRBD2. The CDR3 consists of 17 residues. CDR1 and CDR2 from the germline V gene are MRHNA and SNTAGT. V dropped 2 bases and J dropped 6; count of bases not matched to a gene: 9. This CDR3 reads CASSDRPSGTSGNEQFF. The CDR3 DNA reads TGTGCCAGCAGTGACCGACCCAGTGGGACTAGCGGCAATGAGCAGTTCTTC.

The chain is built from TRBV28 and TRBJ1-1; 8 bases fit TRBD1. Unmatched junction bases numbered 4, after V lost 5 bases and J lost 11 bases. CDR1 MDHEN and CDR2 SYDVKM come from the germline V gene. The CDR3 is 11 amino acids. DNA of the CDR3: TGTGCCAGCAGTAACAGGGGGAGGGCTTTCTTT. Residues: CASSNRGRAFF.